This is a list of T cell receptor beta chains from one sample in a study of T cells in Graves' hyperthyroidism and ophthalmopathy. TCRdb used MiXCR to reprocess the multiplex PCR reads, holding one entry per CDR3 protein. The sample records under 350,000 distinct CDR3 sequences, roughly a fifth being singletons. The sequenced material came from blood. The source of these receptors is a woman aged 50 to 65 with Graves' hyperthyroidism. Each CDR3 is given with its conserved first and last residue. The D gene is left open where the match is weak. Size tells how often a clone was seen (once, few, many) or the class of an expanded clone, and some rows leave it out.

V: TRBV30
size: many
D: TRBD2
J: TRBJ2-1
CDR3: CAWSAGGAFEQFF
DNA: TGTGCCTGGAGTGCGGGAGGGGCCTTTGAGCAGTTCTTC

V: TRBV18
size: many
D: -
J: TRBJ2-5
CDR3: CASRPGAADQETQYF
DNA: TGTGCCAGCAGGCCGGGGGCGGCAGACCAAGAGACCCAGTACTTC

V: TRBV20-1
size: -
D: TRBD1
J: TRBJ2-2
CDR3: CSAIRQGVTGELFF
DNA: TGCAGTGCTATTAGACAGGGTGTCACCGGGGAGCTGTTTTTT

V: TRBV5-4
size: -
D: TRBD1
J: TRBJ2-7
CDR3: CASSLVQGQGHDEQYF
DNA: TGTGCCAGCAGCTTGGTCCAGGGACAGGGGCACGACGAGCAGTACTTC

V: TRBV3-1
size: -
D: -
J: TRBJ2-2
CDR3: CASSQSGNTGELFF
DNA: TGTGCCAGCAGCCAGAGCGGAAACACCGGGGAGCTGTTTTTT

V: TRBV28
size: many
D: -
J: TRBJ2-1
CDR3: CASSFIRTHNEQFF
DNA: TGTGCCAGCAGTTTCATCCGGACACACAATGAGCAGTTCTTC

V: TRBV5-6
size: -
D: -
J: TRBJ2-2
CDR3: CASSYPLMSGELFF
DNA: TGTGCCAGCAGTTACCCCCTGATGTCCGGGGAGCTGTTTTTT

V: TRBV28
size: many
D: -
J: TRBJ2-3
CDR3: CASSVQGKGTDTQYF
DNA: TGTGCCAGCAGTGTACAGGGAAAAGGCACAGATACGCAGTATTTT

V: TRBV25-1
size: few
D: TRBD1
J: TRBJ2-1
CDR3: CASSGVQGYNEQFF
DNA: TGTGCCAGCAGTGGTGTACAGGGGTACAATGAGCAGTTCTTC

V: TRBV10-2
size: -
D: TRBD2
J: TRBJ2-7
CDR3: CASSETGTSGTYEQYF
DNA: TGCGCCAGCAGTGAGACCGGGACTAGCGGCACCTACGAGCAGTACTTC

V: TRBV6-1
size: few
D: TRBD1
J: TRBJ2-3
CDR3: CASSATTGGSTDTQYF
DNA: TGTGCCAGCAGTGCCACCACAGGGGGCAGCACAGATACGCAGTATTTT

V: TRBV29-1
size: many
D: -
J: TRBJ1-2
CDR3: CSVGSSSHGYTF
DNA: TGCAGCGTTGGATCGTCCAGCCATGGCTACACCTTC

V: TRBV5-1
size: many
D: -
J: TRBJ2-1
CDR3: CASSLARGSPSNEQFF
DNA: TGCGCCAGCAGCTTGGCCCGGGGGAGCCCATCCAATGAGCAGTTCTTC

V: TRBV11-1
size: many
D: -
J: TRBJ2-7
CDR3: CASSLAQLDYEQYF
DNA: TGTGCCAGCAGCTTAGCTCAGCTGGATTACGAGCAGTACTTC

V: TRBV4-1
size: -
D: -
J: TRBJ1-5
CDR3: CASSQDRHTGQPQHF
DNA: TGCGCCAGCAGCCAAGATCGGCATACCGGGCAGCCCCAGCATTTT

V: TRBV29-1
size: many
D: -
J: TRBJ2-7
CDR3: CSVRVGPYEQYF
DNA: TGCAGCGTACGTGTCGGGCCCTACGAGCAGTACTTC

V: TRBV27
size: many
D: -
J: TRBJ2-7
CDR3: CASSFRQGGEQYF
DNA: TGTGCCAGCAGTTTCCGACAGGGAGGCGAGCAGTACTTC

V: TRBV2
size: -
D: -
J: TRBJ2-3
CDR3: CASSVEGSADTQYF
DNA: TGTGCCAGCAGCGTAGAGGGAAGTGCAGATACGCAGTATTTT

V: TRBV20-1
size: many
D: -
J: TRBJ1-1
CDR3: CSARSFSETEAFF
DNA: TGCAGTGCTAGATCCTTTTCGGAGACTGAAGCTTTCTTT

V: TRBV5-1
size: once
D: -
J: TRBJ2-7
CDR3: CASSLMSSYEQYF
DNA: TGCGCCAGCAGCTTGATGTCTTCCTACGAGCAGTACTTC

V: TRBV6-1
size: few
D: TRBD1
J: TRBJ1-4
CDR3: CASSEAVLGQGNEKLFF
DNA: TGTGCCAGCAGTGAAGCCGTATTAGGACAGGGAAATGAAAAACTGTTTTTT

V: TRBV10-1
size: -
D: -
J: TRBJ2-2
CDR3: CASSDLPTSLSGELFF
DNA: TGCGCCAGCAGTGATTTACCAACTAGCTTATCCGGGGAGCTGTTTTTT

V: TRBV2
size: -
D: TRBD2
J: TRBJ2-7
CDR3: CASSERAGVVNEQYF
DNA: TGTGCCAGCAGTGAGCGAGCGGGAGTTGTGAACGAGCAGTACTTC

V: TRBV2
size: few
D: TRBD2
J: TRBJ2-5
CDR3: CASRPDSGRGPYF
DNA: TGTGCCAGCAGGCCCGATAGCGGGAGAGGTCCGTACTTC

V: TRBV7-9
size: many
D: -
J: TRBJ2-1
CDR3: CASSLLQAGRSNEQFF
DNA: TGTGCCAGCAGCTTATTACAGGCAGGGAGGAGTAATGAGCAGTTCTTC

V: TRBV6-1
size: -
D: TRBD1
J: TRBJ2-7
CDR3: CASRSTGPYEQYF
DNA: TGTGCCAGCAGGTCGACAGGGCCCTACGAGCAGTACTTC

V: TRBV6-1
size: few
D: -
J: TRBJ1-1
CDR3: CASSSGLGAFF
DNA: TGTGCCAGCAGTTCCGGGTTAGGAGCTTTCTTT

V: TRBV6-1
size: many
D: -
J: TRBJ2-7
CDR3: CASRRDSGVYEQYF
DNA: TGTGCCAGCAGGAGGGATAGCGGAGTATACGAGCAGTACTTC

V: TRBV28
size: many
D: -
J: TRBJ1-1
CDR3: CASRGGGWNTEAFF
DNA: TGTGCCAGCAGGGGGGGGGGGTGGAACACTGAAGCTTTCTTT

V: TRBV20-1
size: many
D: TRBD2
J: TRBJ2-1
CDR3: CSAREGTSGRWNEQFF
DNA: TGCAGTGCTAGAGAGGGGACTAGCGGGAGGTGGAATGAGCAGTTCTTC

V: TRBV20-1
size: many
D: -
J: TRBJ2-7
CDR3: CSAQQGFGEQYF
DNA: TGCAGTGCTCAGCAGGGGTTCGGCGAGCAGTACTTC

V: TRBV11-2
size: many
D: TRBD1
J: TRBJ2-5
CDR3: CASSLGGDRGWRDRKETQYF
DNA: TGTGCCAGCAGCTTAGGAGGGGACAGGGGGTGGCGGGATAGGAAGGAGACCCAGTACTTC

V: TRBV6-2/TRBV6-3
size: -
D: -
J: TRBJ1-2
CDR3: CASDPGYNYGYTF
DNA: TGTGCCAGCGATCCGGGTTATAACTATGGCTACACCTTC

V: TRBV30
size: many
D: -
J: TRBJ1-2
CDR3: CAWSVGEIYGYTF
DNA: TGTGCCTGGAGTGTGGGGGAAATCTATGGCTACACCTTC